Below are 13 T cell receptor beta chains sequenced from a single sample in a study of blood T cell repertoires in COVID-19. Some clones are missing from TCRdb's copy, which holds only in-frame ones; the method was immunoSEQ multiplex PCR. The sample has some 510,000 clones; roughly 90% are singletons. Material for sequencing was PBMCs or T cells enriched from blood (not recorded which). The receptors here all came from a middle-aged woman who had recovered from COVID-19.

J is TRBJ2-1 and V is TRBV5-6; 11 bases fit TRBD1. Germline CDR1 SGHDT, CDR2 YYEEEE. The trim removed 5 bases at V and 7 bases at J, leaving 8 bases unmatched. The CDR3 covers 15 residues. The CDR3 region has the DNA TGTGCCAGCAGATACGGACAGGGGGCTTGGAATGAGCAGTTCTTC. This codes for CASRYGQGAWNEQFF. Drawing the rest from reference TRBV5-6 and TRBJ2-1, the complete variable domain is DAGVTQSPTHLIKTRGQQVTLRCSPKSGHDTVSWYQQALGQGPQFIFQYYEEEERQRGNFPDRFSGHQFPNYSSELNVNALLLGDSALYLCASRYGQGAWNEQFFGPGTRLTVL.

This rearrangement joins TRBV5-1 to TRBJ2-5; the match to TRBD2 covers 8 bases. The V gene end was trimmed by 2 bases and the J gene end by 5 bases; junction bases not matched to a gene: 5. Germline lookup yields CDR1 SGHRS and CDR2 YFSETQ. This CDR3 has 14 residues. The CDR3 sequence: CASSLAGVLETQYF. The CDR3 DNA follows: TGCGCCAGCAGCTTAGCGGGAGTCTTGGAGACCCAGTACTTC.

This sequence joins TRBV2 and TRBJ1-5, with D maybe TRBD1 (6 bases). Trimming cost V 6 bases and J 4 bases, with 16 bases left between them. The V gene's germline CDR1 is SNHLY and CDR2 FYNNEI. This CDR3 region has 15 residues. Here the CDR3 DNA reads TGTGCCAGCAGAGTGCAAGGGGGGGAAAATCAGCCCCAGCATTTT. It is translated as CASRVQGGENQPQHF.

The genes are TRBV19 and TRBJ2-7, with 9 nucleotides matching TRBD1. The junction had 4 bases not matched to a gene; V was cut back by 3 bases and J by 1 base. The germline V gene encodes CDR1 LNHDA and CDR2 SQIVND (reference sequence). This CDR3 contains 15 residues. The CDR3 bases are TGTGCCAGTAGTATGGGACAGGGAATGTCCTACGAGCAGTACTTC. It codes for CASSMGQGMSYEQYF.

Points on this clone: Distinct nucleotide sequences in the sample also encode this CDR3. The chain uses TRBV7-2 and TRBJ2-7, with 9 bases matching TRBD1. The ends lost 3 bases at V and 4 bases at J; junction bases unmatched: 4. The germline gives CDR1 SGHTA, CDR2 FQGNSA. The CDR3 has 14 amino acids. CDR3 loop: CASSFDRGSYEQYF. Written as DNA, the CDR3 is TGTGCCAGCAGCTTCGACAGGGGGAGTTACGAGCAGTACTTC.

Of note for this clone: Other DNA sequences in the same sample also yield this CDR3. The chain combines TRBV5-5 with TRBJ1-5; 7 bases map to TRBD1. The CDR3 consists of 14 residues. Trimming took 1 base from V and 4 from J; bases not matched to a gene: 2. Germline CDR1 SGHKS, CDR2 YYEKEE (reference sequence). The CDR3 DNA is TGTGCCAGCAGCTTGCAGGGGGGAAATCAGCCCCAGCATTTT. It translates to CASSLQGGNQPQHF.

V and J are TRBV11-2 and TRBJ2-1; 8 nucleotides agree with TRBD2. Looked up from germline, CDR1 is SGHAT and CDR2 is FQNNGV. The CDR3 is made up of 17 amino acids. V trimming: 1 base; J trimming: 4 bases; junction bases outside the gene matches: 9. The CDR3 here is CASSLGLRGRSYNEQFF. The CDR3 DNA follows: TGTGCCAGCAGCTTAGGGCTTCGCGGGAGGAGTTACAATGAGCAGTTCTTC.

This sequence joins TRBV18 and TRBJ1-5; unclear D gene. V lost 2 bases to trimming and J lost 5 bases, with 10 bases between them. The germline gives CDR1 KGHSH, CDR2 LQKENI. The CDR3 extends over 14 amino acids. CDR3 amino acids: CASSPREGDQPQHF. The CDR3 DNA sequence: TGTGCCAGCTCACCAAGAGAGGGAGATCAGCCCCAGCATTTT.

The chain is built from TRBV27 and TRBJ2-1; 10 bases are shared with TRBD2. The ends lost 3 bases at V and 3 bases at J; junction bases unmatched: 5. The CDR3 has 16 amino acids. The germline CDR1 and CDR2 sequences are MNHEY and SMNVEV (reference sequence). The CDR3 sequence: CASSFASGSFYNEQFF. CDR3 DNA sequence: TGTGCCAGCAGTTTTGCTAGCGGGAGTTTCTACAATGAGCAGTTCTTC.

This clone was counted at least ten times. The V gene is TRBV2, the J gene TRBJ2-5; TRBD2 agrees at 8 bases. There are 14 residues in the CDR3. V lost 6 bases to trimming and J lost 4 bases; unmatched junction nucleotides: 7. Germline loops: CDR1 SNHLY, CDR2 FYNNEI. The CDR3: CASSSTSGGETQYF. In DNA, the CDR3 is TGTGCCAGCAGCAGTACTAGCGGTGGAGAGACCCAGTACTTC.

V usage is TRBV7-9 and J usage is TRBJ2-1; TRBD2 might be the D (6 bases). Germline V gives CDR1 SEHNR, CDR2 FQNEAQ (reference sequence). This CDR3 has 16 residues. The V end was cut by 7 bases, the J end by 8 bases, with 24 bases between. The CDR3 nucleotides read TGTGCCAGCACCATTTACACCGGGACTTCTAGGGATGAGCAGTTCTTC. It encodes CASTIYTGTSRDEQFF. The full variable domain, in which reference TRBV7-9 and TRBJ2-1 provide the parts outside the CDR3, is DTGVSQNPRHKITKRGQNVTFRCDPISEHNRLYWYRQTLGQGPEFLTYFQNEAQLEKSRLLSDRFSAERPKGSFSTLEIQRTEQGDSAMYLCASTIYTGTSRDEQFFGPGTRLTVL.

This clone came up once. The rearrangement joins TRBV7-7 to TRBJ2-5; 11 positions agree with TRBD2. The J segment lost 5 bases and the V segment lost 7 bases, leaving 15 bases of the junction unmatched. CDR3 length equals 17 residues. Germline V gene lookup returns CDR1 SSHAT and CDR2 FNYEAQ (reference sequence). In DNA form, the CDR3 reads TGTGCCAGCACCCCCGGCCTTAGCGGGAGGGCCAAGGAGACCCAGTACTTC. Its translation is CASTPGLSGRAKETQYF.

DNA of the CDR3: TGTGCCAGCAGTTACTTGAGGAGTCAGCCCCAGCATTTT. Its translation: CASSYLRSQPQHF. The V and J genes are TRBV6-6 and TRBJ1-5; D not resolved. Per the germline V gene, CDR1 is MNHNY and CDR2 is SVGAGI (reference sequence). V was trimmed by 1 base and J by 6 bases, leaving 7 bases between them. This CDR3 comprises 13 residues.